These T cell receptor beta chains were read from a single sample in a study of CD8+CD57+ T cells in acquired aplastic anemia. TCRdb re-called the reads through MiXCR, storing one row per CDR3 protein. The sample records about 190,000 distinct CDR3 sequences, around 47% being singletons. The sequencing sample was made of sorted CD4+, CD8+, or CD8+CD57+ T cells (not recorded which) from PBMCs. All receptors come from a human donor with aplastic anemia. The CDR3 runs from the conserved cysteine through the conserved F or W. A D gene is named only where the DNA matches it firmly. Clone sizes are given selectively: once, few, many, or a class where the clone is expanded.

d_call,clone_size,j_call,v_call,cdr3_nt,cdr3_aa
TRBD2,NA,TRBJ2-1,TRBV20-1,TGCAGTGCTAACACCGGGACTAGCGGGGGGTTTACTGAGCAGTTCTTC,CSANTGTSGGFTEQFF
TRBD2,many,TRBJ2-7,TRBV19,TGTGCCAGTAGTACTAGCGGGAGGGGCGAGCAGTACTTC,CASSTSGRGEQYF
TRBD1,NA,TRBJ1-2,TRBV29-1,TGCAGCGGGCGAGAACCTACAGGGGGACTTGGCTACACCTTC,CSGREPTGGLGYTF
TRBD1,NA,TRBJ2-5,TRBV2,TGTGCCAGCAGTGAGTCAGGGGGTAAGGAAGAGACCCAGTACTTC,CASSESGGKEETQYF
TRBD1,NA,TRBJ2-1,TRBV2,TGTGCCAGCCTTAAACCGGGACAGGGGTACAATGAGCAGTTCTTC,CASLKPGQGYNEQFF
NA,few,TRBJ2-7,TRBV2,TGTGCCAGCAGTGTAGGTTGGTCCAGGGGTCCCTACGAGCAGTACTTC,CASSVGWSRGPYEQYF
NA,many,TRBJ1-5,TRBV25-1,TGTGCCAGCAGTGAATGGGTGTCTAATCAGCCCCAGCATTTT,CASSEWVSNQPQHF
NA,NA,TRBJ1-5,TRBV24-1,TGTGCCACCAGTGATCGGGACACTGCAGGTCAGCCCCAGCATTTT,CATSDRDTAGQPQHF
TRBD1,many,TRBJ1-3,TRBV19,TGTGCCAGTAGTTCCCGACCGGGACAGAGTGGAAACACCATATATTTT,CASSSRPGQSGNTIYF
TRBD1,NA,TRBJ1-2,TRBV7-3,TGTGCCAGCAGCTTCGACGGGACAGGGAGCCATGGCTACACCTTC,CASSFDGTGSHGYTF
TRBD1,NA,TRBJ2-7,TRBV11-1,TGTGCCAGCAGCCCCCTGTGGGGGACAGGGCGTTCCGAGCAGTACTTC,CASSPLWGTGRSEQYF
TRBD1,NA,TRBJ2-7,TRBV11-2,TGTGCCAGCAGCTTACTTCCGACAGGGGGTCCCTACGAGCAGTACTTC,CASSLLPTGGPYEQYF
TRBD2,NA,TRBJ2-7,TRBV7-2,TGTGCCAGCAGCTTAGCGGAGACTAGCCCCACCTACGAGCAGTACTTC,CASSLAETSPTYEQYF
TRBD2,many,TRBJ2-1,TRBV5-1,TGCGCCAGCAGCTTGGCAAGCGGGAGTGGCTCCTACAATGAGCAGTTCTTC,CASSLASGSGSYNEQFF
NA,NA,TRBJ2-7,TRBV7-2,TGTGCCAGCAGCTTTGACAGGTACGAGCAGTACTTC,CASSFDRYEQYF
NA,NA,TRBJ2-7,TRBV15,TGTGCCACCAGCAGAGACGACTCCTACGAGCAGTACTTC,CATSRDDSYEQYF
TRBD2,many,TRBJ2-7,TRBV6-1,TGTGCCGTCCAGTTGGGACTAGCGTCCGGGCAGTACTTC,CAVQLGLASGQYF
NA,NA,TRBJ2-7,TRBV10-3,TGTGCCATCATGGCAGATAGCTCCTACGAGCAGTACTTC,CAIMADSSYEQYF
NA,once,TRBJ1-5,TRBV11-1,TGTGCCAGCAGCTTAGGTTCAGGATTCAGCAATCAGCCCCAGCATTTT,CASSLGSGFSNQPQHF
NA,few,TRBJ2-1,TRBV18,TGTGCCAGCTCACCACCAGGGAACAATGAGCAGTTCTTC,CASSPPGNNEQFF
TRBD1,NA,TRBJ1-1,TRBV19,TGTGCCAGTAGTATTCGTTGGACCCGGGACAGGGAGAACACTGAAGCTTTCTTT,CASSIRWTRDRENTEAFF
TRBD2,NA,TRBJ2-5,TRBV24-1,TGTGCCACCAGTGATTCGCTGACTAGCGGGGGTTCGGAGACCCAGTACTTC,CATSDSLTSGGSETQYF
NA,many,TRBJ2-1,TRBV29-1,TGCAGCCTCGGGGGGGACAGCGGGTACAATGAGCAGTTCTTC,CSLGGDSGYNEQFF
NA,NA,TRBJ2-5,TRBV19,TGTGCCAGTAGTATAGGCGGCGAGACCCAGTACTTC,CASSIGGETQYF
TRBD2,NA,TRBJ2-2,TRBV5-1,TGCGCCACCGCGACCGGGACTAGCGGGCCCTGGGTAGGCACCGGGGAGCTGTTTTTT,CATATGTSGPWVGTGELFF
NA,NA,TRBJ1-3,TRBV20-1,TGCAGTGCTAGGGACTCCCCGAACTCTGGAAACACCATATATTTT,CSARDSPNSGNTIYF
TRBD2,NA,TRBJ2-1,TRBV19,TGTGCCAGTAGTATTAGGTCTAGCGGGAGCTCCTACAATGAGCAGTTCTTC,CASSIRSSGSSYNEQFF
NA,once,TRBJ1-6,TRBV6-2/TRBV6-3,TGTGCCAGCAGTTACGAGGCAGCCGATTCACCCCTCCACTTT,CASSYEAADSPLHF
NA,few,TRBJ1-5,TRBV7-9,TGTGCCAGCAGCTTGGGCGTTCAGCCCCAGCATTTT,CASSLGVQPQHF
NA,NA,TRBJ2-3,TRBV10-3,TGTGCCATCAGTGACGGGGTCGGTACGCAGTATTTT,CAISDGVGTQYF
NA,NA,TRBJ2-1,TRBV7-3,TGTGCCAGCAGCTCCGGGACTCACAATGAGCAGTTCTTC,CASSSGTHNEQFF
NA,many,TRBJ1-2,TRBV25-1,TGTGCCAGCAGTGAATCAGACAGACTTAACTATGGCTACACCTTC,CASSESDRLNYGYTF
TRBD2,NA,TRBJ2-2,TRBV10-3,TGTGCCATCAGCGCTAGCGGGCAGAACACCGGGGAGCTGTTTTTT,CAISASGQNTGELFF
TRBD2,many,TRBJ2-7,TRBV6-5,TGTGCCAGCAGTTCCGGACTAGCGGGAGCCTACGAGCAGTACTTC,CASSSGLAGAYEQYF
TRBD2,many,TRBJ2-1,TRBV11-2,TGTGCCAGCAGGGAGACTAGCGGGATTGATGAGCAGTTCTTC,CASRETSGIDEQFF
TRBD2,NA,TRBJ2-1,TRBV24-1,TGTGCCACCAGTACTAGCGGGTACAATGAGCAGTTCTTC,CATSTSGYNEQFF
TRBD1,NA,TRBJ2-7,TRBV20-1,TGCAGTGCTCCACGGGGACAGACCTACGAGCAGTACTTC,CSAPRGQTYEQYF
NA,NA,TRBJ2-5,TRBV15,TGTGCCACCAGCAGAGATAGGGGCCTCGGAGAGGCCCAGTACTTC,CATSRDRGLGEAQYF
NA,few,TRBJ2-3,TRBV6-4,TGTGCCAGCAGTGACCAAGGGGGCACAGATACGCAGTATTTT,CASSDQGGTDTQYF
NA,NA,TRBJ1-5,TRBV20-1,TGCAGTGCTAGAAGTGGACAGAAAGAACAGCCCCAGCATTTT,CSARSGQKEQPQHF
NA,many,TRBJ2-5,TRBV25-1,TGTGCCAACAGTGGTTGGGGTGGAGGACAAGAGACCCAGTACTTC,CANSGWGGGQETQYF
NA,NA,TRBJ2-7,TRBV5-6,TGTGCCAGCAGCCACCGACCCTACGAGCAGTACTTC,CASSHRPYEQYF